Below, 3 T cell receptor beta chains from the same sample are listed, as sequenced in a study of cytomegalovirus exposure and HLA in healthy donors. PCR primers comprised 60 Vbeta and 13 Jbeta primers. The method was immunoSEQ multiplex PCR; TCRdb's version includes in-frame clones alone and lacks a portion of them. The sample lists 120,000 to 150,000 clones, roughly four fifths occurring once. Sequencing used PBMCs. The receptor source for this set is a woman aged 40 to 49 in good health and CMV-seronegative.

The CDR3 here is CASSPNQGAKRHSPLHF. Here the CDR3 DNA reads TGTGCCAGCAGCCCTAATCAGGGGGCAAAGCGGCATTCACCCCTCCACTTT. The chain recombines TRBV9 with TRBJ1-6; TRBD1 agrees at 8 bases. The CDR3 sequence is 17 residues long. Germline CDR1 SGDLS, CDR2 YYNGEE. J lost 8 bases, V lost 4 bases, and 14 bases had no gene match.

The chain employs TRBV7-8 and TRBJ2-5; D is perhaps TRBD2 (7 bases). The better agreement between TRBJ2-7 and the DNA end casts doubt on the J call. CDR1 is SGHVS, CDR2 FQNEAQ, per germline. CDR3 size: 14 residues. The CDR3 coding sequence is TGTGCCAGCAGCTTAGGGGGGGGCCTCTACGAGCAGTACTTC. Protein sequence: CASSLGGGLYEQYF.

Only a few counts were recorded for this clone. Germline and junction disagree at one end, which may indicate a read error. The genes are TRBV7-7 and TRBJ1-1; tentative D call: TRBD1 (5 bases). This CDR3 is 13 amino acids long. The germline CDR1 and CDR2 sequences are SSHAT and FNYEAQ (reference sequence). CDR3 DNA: TGTGCTAGCAGCCCGACAGTGAACACTGAAGCTTTCTTT. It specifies CASSPTVNTEAFF.